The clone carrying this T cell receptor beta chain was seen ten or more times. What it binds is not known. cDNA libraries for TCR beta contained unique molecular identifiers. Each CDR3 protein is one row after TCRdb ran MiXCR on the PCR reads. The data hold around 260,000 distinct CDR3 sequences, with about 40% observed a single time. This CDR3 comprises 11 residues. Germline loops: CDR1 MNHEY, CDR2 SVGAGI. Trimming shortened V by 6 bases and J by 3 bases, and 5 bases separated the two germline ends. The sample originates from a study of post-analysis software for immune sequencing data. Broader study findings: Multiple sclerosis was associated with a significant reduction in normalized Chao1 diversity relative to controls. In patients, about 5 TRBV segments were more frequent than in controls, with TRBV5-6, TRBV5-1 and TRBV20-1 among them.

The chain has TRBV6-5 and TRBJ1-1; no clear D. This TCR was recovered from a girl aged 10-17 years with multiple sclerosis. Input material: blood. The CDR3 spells CASRQDTEAFF. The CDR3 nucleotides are TGTGCCAGCAGGCAAGACACTGAAGCTTTCTTT.